This record covers a single T cell receptor beta chain. Its antigen is not identified. This entry is derived from a study of T cell repertoires in cytomegalovirus infection. In the study overall: Both a matching HLA type and CMV infection were indicated by public TCR beta signatures.

MiXCR, run by TCRdb on the reads, gives a single entry per CDR3 protein. The sample contains fewer than 1,000,000 distinct CDR3 sequences, more than 25% of which appear only once. Germline V gene data show CDR1 as SGDLS and CDR2 as YYNGEE. V lost 3 bases, J lost 3 bases, and 8 bases stayed unmatched. The CDR3 totals 16 residues. The V and J genes are TRBV9 and TRBJ2-5; 10 bases line up with TRBD2. This receptor was taken from a human donor in good health (CMV status not recorded). Some clones in this sample may be carry-over from other donors' samples. Here the sequenced sample was cultured CD8+ T cells from PBMCs, taken from culture after CMV antigen stimulation. The DNA of the CDR3 is TGTGCCAGCAGCGGATCGAGCGGGGGGGCCGAAGAGACCCAGTACTTC. It encodes CASSGSSGGAEETQYF.